Listed below are T cell receptor beta chains from one sample, sequenced in a study of blood T cell repertoires in COVID-19. Generated by immunoSEQ multiplex PCR, the TCRdb table keeps only in-frame clones and is missing some. The sample includes tens of thousands of clones, about 90% of them seen just once. The sample consisted of peripheral blood. The source is a woman older than 75 with COVID-19, enrolled during active disease. The CDR3 runs from the conserved cysteine through the conserved F or W. Fields, in order: J gene, D gene, CDR3 length, clone size, V gene, CDR3 DNA, CDR3 protein. The D gene is left open where the match is weak. Clone size appears in some rows only: once, few, many, or a class for an expanded clone.

TRBJ2-3 | TRBD1 | 17 | NA | TRBV24-1 | TGTGCCACCAGTGACCCGTCCGGGACAGGGGCAACAGATACGCAGTATTTT | CATSDPSGTGATDTQYF
TRBJ1-4 | NA | 14 | NA | TRBV6-5 | TGTGCCAGCAACCCAAACAGGGCAGGGGAAAAACTGTTTTTT | CASNPNRAGEKLFF
TRBJ1-6 | NA | 18 | NA | TRBV7-8 | TGTGCCAGCAGCTTACCACAGGGTCAGGCGGTGTCGGGTTCACCCCTCCACTTT | CASSLPQGQAVSGSPLHF
TRBJ1-5 | TRBD1 | 16 | NA | TRBV6-1 | TGTGCCAGCAGTGAAGCTAACAGGGGGCGAGATCAGCCCCAGCATTTT | CASSEANRGRDQPQHF
TRBJ1-5 | NA | 14 | NA | TRBV5-6 | TGTGCCAGCAGCTTGGGACAGTATAATCAGCCCCAGCATTTT | CASSLGQYNQPQHF
TRBJ1-2 | TRBD1 | 14 | NA | TRBV6-5 | TGTGCCAGCAGTTTAGACAGGGGACATTATGGCTACACCTTC | CASSLDRGHYGYTF
TRBJ1-4 | TRBD1 | 15 | NA | TRBV11-2 | TGTGCCAGCAGCTTAGCGGGACAGGCTAATCAAAAACTGTTTTTT | CASSLAGQANQKLFF
TRBJ1-2 | NA | 13 | NA | TRBV30 | TGTGCCTGGAGTGACCACAGGGAGGGTGGCTACACCTTC | CAWSDHREGGYTF
TRBJ1-4 | NA | 14 | NA | TRBV5-6 | TGTGCCAGCAGCACCGGGACTCTTAATGAAAAACTGTTTTTT | CASSTGTLNEKLFF
TRBJ1-2 | NA | 12 | NA | TRBV19 | TGTGCCAGTCGTTCCGGGGGTCCCGGCTACACCTTC | CASRSGGPGYTF
TRBJ2-5 | NA | 12 | NA | TRBV5-4 | TGTGCCAGCAGCCGGTACCAAGAGACCCAGTACTTC | CASSRYQETQYF
TRBJ1-6 | NA | 17 | NA | TRBV2 | TGTGCCAGCAGTGAAGTTCGTAAGGTCAGGGGAGGGTCACCCCTCCACTTT | CASSEVRKVRGGSPLHF
TRBJ1-6 | NA | 14 | NA | TRBV3-1/TRBV3-2 | TGTGCCAGCAACCAAGGACTAGAGAATTCACCCCTCCACTTT | CASNQGLENSPLHF
TRBJ2-3 | NA | 14 | once | TRBV3-1/TRBV3-2 | TGTGCCAGCAGCAGGGCCGAGGGGGCAGATACGCAGTATTTT | CASSRAEGADTQYF
TRBJ1-4 | NA | 13 | NA | TRBV24-1 | TGTGCCACAAAGACGGGGACTAATGAAAAACTGTTTTTT | CATKTGTNEKLFF
TRBJ1-1 | TRBD1 | 12 | NA | TRBV10-3 | TGTGCCATCAGTGGTAGGGACAGTGAAGCTTTCTTT | CAISGRDSEAFF
TRBJ1-1 | TRBD1 | 14 | few | TRBV6-5 | TGTGCCAGCAGCCTCGGACAGGGAAACACTGAAGCTTTCTTT | CASSLGQGNTEAFF
TRBJ1-4 | TRBD1 | 16 | NA | TRBV3-1/TRBV3-2 | TGTGCCAGCAGCCTTTTCGGGACAGGGGATAATGAAAAACTGTTTTTT | CASSLFGTGDNEKLFF
TRBJ2-7 | TRBD1 | 14 | NA | TRBV6-5 | TGTGCCAGCAGTTATACAGGGGTGGTATACGAGCAGTACTTC | CASSYTGVVYEQYF
TRBJ2-7 | TRBD2 | 16 | once | TRBV18 | TGTGCCAGCTCACCGTCCACTAGCGGACTGGGCCACGAGCAGTACTTC | CASSPSTSGLGHEQYF
TRBJ2-1 | TRBD2 | 17 | NA | TRBV5-1 | TGCGCCAGCAGCGTACAGCTAGCGGGGGGCACTACGGGTGAGCAGTTCTTC | CASSVQLAGGTTGEQFF